This T cell receptor beta chain was recovered during a study of a mutant IDH1 vaccine in newly diagnosed glioma. Sequencing was performed with immunoSEQ multiplex PCR; in TCRdb, only in-frame clones are kept and a portion is missing. In the table there are tens of thousands of clones, 65% to 75% of which are singletons. Indicated time point: week 35, safety follow-up. Vaccination comprised doses that each held 300 ug of mutant IDH1 20-mer peptide, plus topical imiquimod. The table lists this clone with a few counts. The antigen remains unidentified. The V gene's germline CDR1 is SEHNR and CDR2 FQNEAQ (reference sequence). The CDR3 is made up of 15 amino acids. The V end lost 4 bases, the J end lost 8 bases, and 18 bases lay between the germline ends.

The TCR comes from a man aged 45-65 years with glioma. Specimen: PBMCs, collected from a glioma patient whose treatment included an IDH1 peptide vaccine. The V gene is TRBV7-9, the J gene TRBJ2-1; D may be TRBD2 (5 bases). The CDR3 DNA is TGTGCCAGCAGCTACATCCCACCGGGGAAGGATGAGCAGTTCTTC. It specifies CASSYIPPGKDEQFF. The whole variable domain, remainder taken from reference TRBV7-9 and TRBJ2-1, is DTGVSQNPRHKITKRGQNVTFRCDPISEHNRLYWYRQTLGQGPEFLTYFQNEAQLEKSRLLSDRFSAERPKGSFSTLEIQRTEQGDSAMYLCASSYIPPGKDEQFFGPGTRLTVL.